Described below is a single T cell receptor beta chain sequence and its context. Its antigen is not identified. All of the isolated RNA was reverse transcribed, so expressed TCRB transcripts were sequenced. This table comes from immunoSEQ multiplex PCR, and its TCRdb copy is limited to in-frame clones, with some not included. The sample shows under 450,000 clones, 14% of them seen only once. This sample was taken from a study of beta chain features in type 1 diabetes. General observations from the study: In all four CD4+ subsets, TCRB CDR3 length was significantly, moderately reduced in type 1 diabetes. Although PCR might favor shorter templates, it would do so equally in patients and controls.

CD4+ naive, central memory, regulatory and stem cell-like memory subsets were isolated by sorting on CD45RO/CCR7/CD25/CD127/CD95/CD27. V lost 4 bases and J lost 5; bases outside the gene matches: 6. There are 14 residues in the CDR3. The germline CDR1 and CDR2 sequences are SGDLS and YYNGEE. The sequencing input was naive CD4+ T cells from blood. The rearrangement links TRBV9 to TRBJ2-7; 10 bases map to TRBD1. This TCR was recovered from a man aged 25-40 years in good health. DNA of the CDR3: TGTGCCAGCAGCAATCGGACAGGGGGGCACGAGCAGTACTTC. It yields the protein CASSNRTGGHEQYF.